This is a list of T cell receptor beta chains from one sample in a study of blood T cell repertoires in COVID-19. Produced via immunoSEQ multiplex PCR; TCRdb's table is partial and in-frame only. The sample gives about 49,000 clones, about four fifths of which show up once; around 20% is in the top ten. Sequenced: peripheral blood. Receptors were obtained from a woman older than 75 with COVID-19, enrolled during active disease. CDR3s include the opening cysteine and the closing phenylalanine or tryptophan. Fields, in order: CDR3 length, clone size, V gene, J gene, D gene, CDR3 DNA, CDR3 protein. A D gene is named only where the DNA matches it firmly. Size values are once, few and many counts, or a class for expanded clones, and some rows have none.

>13|NA|TRBV27|TRBJ2-7|TRBD2
TGTGCCAGCAGCCCGGGACTAGTGTACGAGCAGTACTTC
CASSPGLVYEQYF
>16|NA|TRBV27|TRBJ2-2|TRBD1
TGTGCCAGCAGTTTTGGGGGACAGGGGGCGGCCGGGGAGCTGTTTTTT
CASSFGGQGAAGELFF
>14|few|TRBV7-6|TRBJ1-6|NA
TGTGCCAGCAGCCCGAGCTCCTATAATTCACCCCTCCACTTT
CASSPSSYNSPLHF
>14|NA|TRBV28|TRBJ2-7|TRBD2
TGTGCCAGCAGTCCCCTAGCGGAGGCCTACGAGCAGTACTTC
CASSPLAEAYEQYF
>15|NA|TRBV30|TRBJ2-2|TRBD2
TGTGCCTGGAAGGGACTAGCGGCGAACACCGGGGAGCTGTTTTTT
CAWKGLAANTGELFF
>13|medium-sized|TRBV7-9|TRBJ1-1|NA
TGTGCCAGCAGCTCCGGGGGGGGCACTGAAGCTTTCTTT
CASSSGGGTEAFF
>15|NA|TRBV6-5|TRBJ1-1|TRBD1
TGTGCCAGCAGTTCCCATAGAGGGGGCCACACTGAAGCTTTCTTT
CASSSHRGGHTEAFF
>16|NA|TRBV6-4|TRBJ2-1|TRBD2
TGTGCCAGCAGTGCCGCAGCGGGAGGGCATTACAATGAGCAGTTCTTC
CASSAAAGGHYNEQFF
>12|NA|TRBV5-1|TRBJ2-1|NA
TGCGCCAGCAGCCGGACTACCACTGAGCAGTTCTTC
CASSRTTTEQFF
>13|NA|TRBV10-3|TRBJ2-3|NA
TGTGCCATCAGTGGGAACAGGGAAGATACGCAGTATTTT
CAISGNREDTQYF
>14|NA|TRBV27|TRBJ2-1|NA
TGTGCCAGCAGTTTTACCCACGGCGGAGGTGAGCAGTTCTTC
CASSFTHGGGEQFF
>16|NA|TRBV4-1|TRBJ1-4|NA
TGCGCCAGCAGCCAAGAACTCGGCGGAACTAATGAAAAACTGTTTTTT
CASSQELGGTNEKLFF
>15|NA|TRBV19|TRBJ2-3|TRBD2
TGTGCCAGTACCGGGACTAGCGGGAGTTATGATACGCAGTATTTT
CASTGTSGSYDTQYF
>15|NA|TRBV2|TRBJ2-2|TRBD2
TGTGCCAGCGGGGGACTAGCGGGAGTCACCGGGGAGCTGTTTTTT
CASGGLAGVTGELFF
>14|NA|TRBV5-1|TRBJ2-3|NA
TGCGCCAGCAGCTTAAGACTATCGGGTGATACGCAGTATTTT
CASSLRLSGDTQYF
>13|once|TRBV5-8|TRBJ1-5|NA
TGTGCCAGCAGCTTGGGGCAGAATCAGCCCCAGCATTTT
CASSLGQNQPQHF
>15|NA|TRBV7-6|TRBJ2-7|TRBD2
TGTGCCAGCAGCCATACTAGCGGGGTATCCTACGAGCAGTACTTC
CASSHTSGVSYEQYF
>15|NA|TRBV3-1/TRBV3-2|TRBJ2-7|TRBD2
TGTGCCAGCAGCTTGACTAGCGGGAGTCCCAACGAGCAGTACTTC
CASSLTSGSPNEQYF
>16|NA|TRBV11-3|TRBJ2-1|TRBD2
TGTGCCAGCAGCGGGCGGAGCGGGAGAGGTTACAATGAGCAGTTCTTC
CASSGRSGRGYNEQFF
>11|NA|TRBV6-5|TRBJ2-1|NA
TGTGCCAGCAGTTACGGCGGTGAGCAGTTCTTC
CASSYGGEQFF
>17|NA|TRBV10-3|TRBJ2-1|TRBD2
TGTGCCATCAGTGAGTCGGCTAGCGGGAGGGGGGTCGATGAGCAGTTCTTC
CAISESASGRGVDEQFF
>13|NA|TRBV2|TRBJ1-1|NA
TGTGCCAGCAGTCCGCCACAGTACACTGAAGCTTTCTTT
CASSPPQYTEAFF
>17|NA|TRBV4-1|TRBJ2-2|TRBD2
TGCGCCAGCAGCCCGACTAGCGGGAGGGCCGAAACCGGGGAGCTGTTTTTT
CASSPTSGRAETGELFF
>13|NA|TRBV18|TRBJ2-5|TRBD2
TGTGCCAGCTCACTAGCGGGAGTAGAGACCCAGTACTTC
CASSLAGVETQYF
>15|NA|TRBV5-1|TRBJ2-7|TRBD1
TGCGCCAGCAGCTTGACTTGGGACAGCTCCTACGAGCAGTACTTC
CASSLTWDSSYEQYF
>12|NA|TRBV29-1|TRBJ2-1|NA
TGCAGCCCGCGGGACTGGACCAATGAGCAGTTCTTC
CSPRDWTNEQFF
>14|few|TRBV6-6|TRBJ1-4|TRBD1
TGTGCCAGCAGTTACCGGACAGGGACTGAAAAACTGTTTTTT
CASSYRTGTEKLFF
>15|NA|TRBV27|TRBJ2-7|TRBD1
TGTGCCAGCAGTCCCATGGGGACAGGGACCTACGAGCAGTACTTC
CASSPMGTGTYEQYF
>14|few|TRBV5-1|TRBJ1-1|NA
TGCGCCAGCAGCTTAGGACAGCAGAACACTGAAGCTTTCTTT
CASSLGQQNTEAFF
>14|NA|TRBV7-9|TRBJ1-1|NA
TGTGCCACATCCGGGGGGGTGGCGAACACTGAAGCTTTCTTT
CATSGGVANTEAFF
>14|few|TRBV7-2|TRBJ2-7|TRBD1
TGTGCCAGCAGCCCACCGGGACAGAGCTACGAGCAGTACTTC
CASSPPGQSYEQYF
>15|NA|TRBV7-3|TRBJ1-1|NA
TGTGCCAGCAGCGCAGAGGCGAGTGGGAACACTGAAGCTTTCTTT
CASSAEASGNTEAFF
>17|NA|TRBV5-1|TRBJ1-3|TRBD1
TGCGCCAGCAGCGGAGGACAGGGGCAAAGCTCTGGAAACACCATATATTTT
CASSGGQGQSSGNTIYF
>14|NA|TRBV10-3|TRBJ2-1|TRBD2
TGTGCCATCGGTGGTAGCGGGGGGGGCAATGAGCAGTTCTTC
CAIGGSGGGNEQFF
>14|NA|TRBV19|TRBJ2-1|TRBD2
TGTGCCAGTAGTATGCGGCTAGCGGGATTTGAGCAGTTCTTC
CASSMRLAGFEQFF
>14|NA|TRBV6-5|TRBJ2-2|TRBD1
TGTGCCAGCAGCGACAGGGGCGACGTCGGGGAGCTGTTTTTT
CASSDRGDVGELFF
>13|NA|TRBV7-9|TRBJ2-7|NA
TGTGCCAGCAGCCATGTCGGGGCCTACGAGCAGTACTTC
CASSHVGAYEQYF
>14|NA|TRBV4-1|TRBJ1-5|NA
TGCGCCAGCAGCCTGGGGCTGATTGGTCAGCCCCAGCATTTT
CASSLGLIGQPQHF
>15|NA|TRBV6-4|TRBJ2-1|TRBD2
TGTGCCAGCAGTGAGTTGCTAGCGGGAGTTAATGAGCAGTTCTTC
CASSELLAGVNEQFF
>16|few|TRBV28|TRBJ2-3|TRBD2
TGTGCCAGCAGCACCGGACTAGCGGAGAACACAGATACGCAGTATTTT
CASSTGLAENTDTQYF
>15|NA|TRBV7-9|TRBJ2-3|TRBD2
TGTGCCAGCAGCTTAGCACCGGGGGAGGGGGATACGCAGTATTTT
CASSLAPGEGDTQYF
>15|NA|TRBV20-1|TRBJ2-6|NA
TGCAGTGCTAGTCGTGGATGGGCGGGGGCCAACGTCCTGACTTTC
CSASRGWAGANVLTF
>15|NA|TRBV5-4|TRBJ2-7|TRBD2
TGTGCCAGCAGCCACGGGACTAGCGGGGCCTACGAGCAGTACTTC
CASSHGTSGAYEQYF
>13|NA|TRBV30|TRBJ2-5|TRBD1
TGTGCCTGTACCCGGGACAGTCAAGAGACCCAGTACTTC
CACTRDSQETQYF
>19|NA|TRBV19|TRBJ2-2|NA
TGTGCCAGTAGTATAGAGAGGCGGGGTAGGCATCCGGGGACCGGGGAGCTGTTTTTT
CASSIERRGRHPGTGELFF
>18|few|TRBV7-8|TRBJ1-4|TRBD1
TGTGCCAGCAGCGGGGGGACAGGGATCGGCGATCCCCGTGAAAAACTGTTTTTT
CASSGGTGIGDPREKLFF